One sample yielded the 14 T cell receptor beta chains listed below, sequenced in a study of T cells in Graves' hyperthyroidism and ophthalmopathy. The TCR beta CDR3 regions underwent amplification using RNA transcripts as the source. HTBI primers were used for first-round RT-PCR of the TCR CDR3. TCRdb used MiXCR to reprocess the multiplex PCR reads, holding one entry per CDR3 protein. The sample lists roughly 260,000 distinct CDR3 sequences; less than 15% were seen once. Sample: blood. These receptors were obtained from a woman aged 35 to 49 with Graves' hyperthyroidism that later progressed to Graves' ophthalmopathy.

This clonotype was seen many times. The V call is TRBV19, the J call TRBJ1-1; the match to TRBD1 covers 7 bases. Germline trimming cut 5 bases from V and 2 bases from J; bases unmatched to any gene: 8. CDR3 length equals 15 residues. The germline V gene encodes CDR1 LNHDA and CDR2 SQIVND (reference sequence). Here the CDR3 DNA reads TGTGCCAGTAGTTGGGACAGCGATCCTAACACTGAAGCTTTCTTT. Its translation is CASSWDSDPNTEAFF. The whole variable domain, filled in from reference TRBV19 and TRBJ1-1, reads DGGITQSPKYLFRKEGQNVTLSCEQNLNHDAMYWYRQDPGQGLRLIYYSQIVNDFQKGDIAEGYSVSREKKESFPLTVTSAQKNPTAFYLCASSWDSDPNTEAFFGQGTRLTVV.

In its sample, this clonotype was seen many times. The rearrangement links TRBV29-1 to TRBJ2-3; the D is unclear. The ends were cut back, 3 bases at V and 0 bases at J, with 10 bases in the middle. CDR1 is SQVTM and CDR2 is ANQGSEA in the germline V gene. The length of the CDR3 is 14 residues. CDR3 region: CSVDRLDSTDTQYF. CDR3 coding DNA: TGCAGCGTTGACCGGCTGGACAGCACAGATACGCAGTATTTT.

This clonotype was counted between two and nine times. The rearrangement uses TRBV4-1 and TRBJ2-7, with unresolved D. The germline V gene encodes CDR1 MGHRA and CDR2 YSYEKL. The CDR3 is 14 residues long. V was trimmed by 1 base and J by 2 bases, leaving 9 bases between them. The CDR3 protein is CASSQVGSTYEQYF. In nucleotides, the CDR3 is TGCGCCAGCAGCCAAGTGGGATCTACCTACGAGCAGTACTTC.

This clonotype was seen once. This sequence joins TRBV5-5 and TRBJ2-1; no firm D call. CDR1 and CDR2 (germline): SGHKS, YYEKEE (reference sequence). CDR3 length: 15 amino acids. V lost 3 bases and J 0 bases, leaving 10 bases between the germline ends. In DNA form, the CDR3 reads TGTGCCAGCAGCTCAGAGACGAGCTCCTACAATGAGCAGTTCTTC. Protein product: CASSSETSSYNEQFF.

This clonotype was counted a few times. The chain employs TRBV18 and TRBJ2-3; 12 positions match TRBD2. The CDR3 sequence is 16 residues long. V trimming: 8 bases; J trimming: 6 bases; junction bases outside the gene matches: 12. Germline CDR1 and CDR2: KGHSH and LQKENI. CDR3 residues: CASHQKTSGRLDTQYF. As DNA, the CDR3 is TGTGCCAGCCACCAAAAGACTAGCGGGAGATTGGATACGCAGTATTTT.

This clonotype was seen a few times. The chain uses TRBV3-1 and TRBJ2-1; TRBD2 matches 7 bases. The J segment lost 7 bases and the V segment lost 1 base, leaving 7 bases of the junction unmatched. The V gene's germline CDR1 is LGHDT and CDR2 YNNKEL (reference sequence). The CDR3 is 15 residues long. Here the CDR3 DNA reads TGTGCCAGCAGCCAAGTCGGGCGGGAGAGAAATGAGCAGTTCTTC. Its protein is CASSQVGRERNEQFF.

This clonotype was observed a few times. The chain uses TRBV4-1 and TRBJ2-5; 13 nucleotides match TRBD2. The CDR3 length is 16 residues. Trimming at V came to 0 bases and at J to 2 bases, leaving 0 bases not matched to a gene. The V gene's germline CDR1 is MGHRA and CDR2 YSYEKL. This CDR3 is CASSQEGLAGQETQYF. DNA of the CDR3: TGCGCCAGCAGCCAAGAGGGACTAGCGGGGCAAGAGACCCAGTACTTC.

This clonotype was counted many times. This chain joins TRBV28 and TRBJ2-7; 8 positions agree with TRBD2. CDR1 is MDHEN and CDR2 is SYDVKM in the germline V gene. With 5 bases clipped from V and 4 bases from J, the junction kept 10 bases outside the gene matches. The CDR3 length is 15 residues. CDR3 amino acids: CASSPGRALVYEQYF. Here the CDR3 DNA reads TGTGCCAGCAGTCCCGGGAGGGCATTAGTTTACGAGCAGTACTTC.

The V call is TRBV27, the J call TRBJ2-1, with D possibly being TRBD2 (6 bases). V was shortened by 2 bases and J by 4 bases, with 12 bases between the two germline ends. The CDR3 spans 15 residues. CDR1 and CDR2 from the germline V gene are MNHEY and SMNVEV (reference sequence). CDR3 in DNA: TGTGCCAGCAGTTTAGATGGGCGGGGTTACAATGAGCAGTTCTTC. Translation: CASSLDGRGYNEQFF.

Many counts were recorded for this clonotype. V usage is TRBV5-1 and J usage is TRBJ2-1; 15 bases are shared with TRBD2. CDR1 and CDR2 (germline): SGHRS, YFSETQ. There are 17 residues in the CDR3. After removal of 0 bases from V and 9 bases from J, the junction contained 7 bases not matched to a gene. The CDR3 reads CASSLAIGLAGGPEQFF. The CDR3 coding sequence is TGCGCCAGCAGCTTGGCTATAGGACTAGCGGGAGGGCCTGAGCAGTTCTTC.

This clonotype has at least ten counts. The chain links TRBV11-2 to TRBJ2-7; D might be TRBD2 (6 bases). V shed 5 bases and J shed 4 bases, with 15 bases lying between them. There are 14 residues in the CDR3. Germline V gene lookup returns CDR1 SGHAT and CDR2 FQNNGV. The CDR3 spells CASSPTFGGYEQYF. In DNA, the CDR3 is TGTGCCAGCAGCCCCACTTTTGGAGGGTACGAGCAGTACTTC.

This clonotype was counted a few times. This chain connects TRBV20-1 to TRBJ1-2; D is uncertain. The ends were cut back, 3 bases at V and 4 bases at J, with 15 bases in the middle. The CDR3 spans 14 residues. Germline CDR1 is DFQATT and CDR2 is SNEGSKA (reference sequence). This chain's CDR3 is CSASVLISGYGYTF. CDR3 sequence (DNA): TGCAGTGCTAGTGTCCTCATCAGCGGCTATGGCTACACCTTC.

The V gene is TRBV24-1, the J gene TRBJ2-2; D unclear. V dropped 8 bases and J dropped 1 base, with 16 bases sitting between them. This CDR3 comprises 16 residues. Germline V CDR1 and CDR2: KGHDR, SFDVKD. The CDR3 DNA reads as TGTGCCACCATGGCGGACCGGGCCTTGAACACCGGGGAGCTGTTTTTT. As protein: CATMADRALNTGELFF.

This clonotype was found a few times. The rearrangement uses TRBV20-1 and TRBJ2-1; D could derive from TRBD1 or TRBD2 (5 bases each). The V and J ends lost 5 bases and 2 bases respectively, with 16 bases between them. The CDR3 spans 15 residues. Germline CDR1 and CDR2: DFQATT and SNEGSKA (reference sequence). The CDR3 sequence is CSAHFGTTTYNEQFF. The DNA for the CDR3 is TGCAGTGCTCACTTTGGGACGACCACCTACAATGAGCAGTTCTTC.